This TCR beta chain was found in a study of cytotoxic CD8 clonotypes in ibrutinib-treated CLL. The overall study: There were roughly twelve relapsed/refractory patients and 15 treatment-naive patients, and around 17 were IGHV unmutated. General observations from the study: Different sampling times were used for sustained-remission and progressing patients. Age-matched healthy donor levels were exceeded by baseline clonality, which tracked circulating CD8+ T-cell counts.

A remark on this clone: The antigen is undetermined.

Some clones are missing from TCRdb's copy, which holds only in-frame ones; the method was immunoSEQ multiplex PCR. Here the sample spans roughly 200,000 clones, around 70% being singletons. Trimming removed 0 bases from V and 3 bases from J, with 5 bases in between. The germline V gene has CDR1 SGHDN and CDR2 FVKESK. This CDR3 region has 13 residues. Sequences were derived from PBMCs, sampled after 12 months of ibrutinib treatment. The clonotype was recovered from a human donor with chronic lymphocytic leukemia. This chain uses TRBV14 with TRBJ1-1; D ambiguous. In nucleotides, the CDR3 is TGTGCCAGCAGCCAAGAATCATACACTGAAGCTTTCTTT. Protein sequence: CASSQESYTEAFF.